The source of this T cell receptor (beta chain) is a study of T cells in Graves' hyperthyroidism and ophthalmopathy. Study outcomes and limitations: Blood also showed most of the thyroid clonotypes that were expanded above 0.001.

Individuals with ophthalmopathy presented a Clinical Activity Score of at least 3, a NOSPECS grade of at least 4 and a duration under 3 months. For the diagnoses, clinical symptoms, serum thyroxine and TRAb, thyroid ultrasound and orbital computed tomography were used. Amplified TCR beta CDR3 regions came from RNA transcripts. The study used the HTBI primer set for a first-round RT-PCR of the TCR CDR3. From the multiplex PCR reads, TCRdb called clonotypes with MiXCR, one entry per CDR3 protein. Among 600,000 to 650,000 distinct CDR3 sequences listed, about 20% were seen once. The CDR3 loop spans 15 amino acids. Per the germline V gene, CDR1 is DFQATT and CDR2 is SNEGSKA (reference sequence). For this clonotype: The antigen remains unidentified. Since a much larger clone is just one base distant, this may be a read error.

This TCR was sampled from a man aged 30 to 39 with Graves' ophthalmopathy. The sample comprised blood. The chain uses TRBV20-1 and TRBJ2-3; 10 bases fit TRBD2. The CDR3 nucleotides read TGCAGTGCTAAGGCTAGCGGGAGTGGTACAGATGCGCAGTATTTT. Residues: CSAKASGSGTDAQYF.